The rows below give T cell receptor beta chains drawn from one sample of a study of blood T cell dynamics during melanoma immunotherapy. Clones were sequenced by immunoSEQ multiplex PCR, and TCRdb holds only the in-frame ones, with some missing. The sample holds over 10,000 clones; roughly nine tenths are singletons and the top ten take about 3%. The material sequenced was blood, taken from a patient treated with checkpoint blockade. These receptors came from a human donor with melanoma. Each CDR3 is given with its conserved first and last residue. D genes are given only for firm matches. Clone sizes are given selectively: once, few, many, or a class where the clone is expanded.

CDR3 protein,CDR3 DNA,clone size,V gene,D gene,J gene
CATTPAGAASTDTQYF,TGTGCCACGACCCCGGCGGGCGCAGCTAGCACAGATACGCAGTATTTT,-,TRBV30,-,TRBJ2-3
CASSLKGAGFRIPEAFF,TGTGCCAGCAGCTTAAAAGGGGCAGGGTTTAGAATCCCTGAAGCTTTCTTT,-,TRBV7-9,-,TRBJ1-1
CASSPGQTETQYF,TGTGCCAGCAGCCCGGGACAGACTGAGACCCAGTACTTC,once,TRBV6-5,TRBD1,TRBJ2-5
CAISPRTGNIGEQYF,TGTGCCATCAGTCCCCGGACAGGGAATATCGGCGAGCAGTACTTC,-,TRBV10-3,TRBD1,TRBJ2-7
CASSFGLAGVFPTDTQYF,TGTGCCAGCAGCTTCGGCCTAGCGGGAGTCTTTCCCACAGATACGCAGTATTTT,-,TRBV7-2,TRBD2,TRBJ2-3
CASSLLDTVRNTIYF,TGTGCCAGCAGTTTATTGGACACGGTGCGAAACACCATATATTTT,-,TRBV28,-,TRBJ1-3
CASSPRTENNSPLHF,TGTGCCAGCTCACCCAGGACAGAGAATAATTCACCCCTCCACTTT,-,TRBV18,-,TRBJ1-6
CASSWTSGRYEQYF,TGTGCCAGCAGCTGGACTAGCGGGAGGTACGAGCAGTACTTC,-,TRBV11-1,TRBD2,TRBJ2-7
CASSPRAGTEAFF,TGTGCCAGCAGCCCCAGGGCTGGAACTGAAGCTTTCTTT,-,TRBV6-6,-,TRBJ1-1
CASSPRTGVEQYF,TGCGCCAGCAGCCCCCGGACAGGGGTTGAGCAGTACTTC,-,TRBV5-1,TRBD1,TRBJ2-7
CASSPEPTGTSNTGELFF,TGTGCCAGCTCACCGGAACCGACAGGGACCTCGAACACCGGGGAGCTGTTTTTT,-,TRBV18,TRBD1,TRBJ2-2
CASSYLPTNYGYTF,TGTGCCAGCAGTTACCTCCCGACGAACTATGGCTACACCTTC,-,TRBV6-5,-,TRBJ1-2
CASSFGGDETQYF,TGTGCCAGCAGCTTTGGAGGAGATGAGACCCAGTACTTC,-,TRBV11-3,-,TRBJ2-5
CAWGQGSANEKLFF,TGTGCCTGGGGACAGGGGTCGGCTAATGAAAAACTGTTTTTT,-,TRBV30,TRBD1,TRBJ1-4
CASSHLFGPTDTQYF,TGTGCCAGCAGCCATCTGTTCGGTCCCACAGATACGCAGTATTTT,-,TRBV14,-,TRBJ2-3
CASGASSYNEQFF,TGTGCCAGCGGGGCTAGCTCCTACAATGAGCAGTTCTTC,-,TRBV7-9,-,TRBJ2-1
CASSLFENEQFF,TGTGCCAGCAGCTTGTTCGAGAATGAGCAGTTCTTC,-,TRBV5-8,-,TRBJ2-1
CASSEQGETYEQYF,TGTGCCAGCAGTGAACAGGGGGAAACCTACGAGCAGTACTTC,-,TRBV2,TRBD1,TRBJ2-7
CATSSWTGRNTEAFF,TGTGCCACCAGCTCCTGGACAGGTAGGAACACTGAAGCTTTCTTT,-,TRBV15,TRBD1,TRBJ1-1
CASSSTDTQYF,TGTGCCAGCAGCTCCACAGATACGCAGTATTTT,-,TRBV7-6,-,TRBJ2-3
CASSKGSTEAFF,TGTGCCAGCTCAAAAGGGAGCACTGAAGCTTTCTTT,-,TRBV18,-,TRBJ1-1
CASSLGRGQEETQYF,TGCGCCAGCAGCTTGGGGCGGGGACAGGAAGAGACCCAGTACTTC,-,TRBV5-1,TRBD1,TRBJ2-5